This T cell receptor beta chain is from a study of OX40 agonist ivuxolimab in advanced cancers. Overall study: Ivuxolimab, an antibody that agonizes OX40 (CD134), was administered to the patients. Intravenous ivuxolimab was administered to patients every 2 weeks at 0.01 to 10 mg/kg. People who had prior anti-PD-1, anti-PD-L1 or anti-CTLA-4 therapy could take part, and less than 50% had some.

Trimming removed 3 bases at V and 8 bases at J, with 8 bases between. This CDR3 region has 11 residues. In germline, CDR1 is SQVTM, CDR2 ANQGSEA. The repertoire was sequenced with immunoSEQ multiplex PCR; TCRdb's copy has only in-frame clones and lacks some. The sample shows roughly 17,000 clones, roughly 87% of them seen only once. This receptor was obtained from an adult with an advanced solid tumor such as melanoma, head and neck, liver or kidney cancer. The rearrangement links TRBV29-1 to TRBJ2-1; D gene ambiguous. The sample here was CD4+ or CD8+ T cells sorted from blood, taken in a trial of the OX40 agonist ivuxolimab. In nucleotides, the CDR3 is TGCAGCGTTGACTGGACCTATGAGCAGTTCTTC. It encodes CSVDWTYEQFF.